The 31 T cell receptor beta chains below were found in one sample sequenced in a study of response to subunit inactivated influenza vaccine. TCRdb independently ran MiXCR on the RT-PCR reads; one entry per CDR3 protein. In the table there are approximately 170,000 distinct CDR3 sequences, approximately 12% of which are singletons. In addition, the sample was reused for a study of T cells expressing NK-cell markers. From that report: TCR beta cDNA was generated via 5'RACE template switching incorporating UMIs.

This specimen consisted of CD8+ T cells sorted from PBMCs, obtained 11 to 12 days after vaccination. The receptors come from a man aged 50 or older who received an inactivated influenza vaccine.

The chain recombines TRBV7-2 with TRBJ2-5, with D unclear. The V end lost 5 bases, the J end lost 5 bases, and 12 bases lay between the germline ends. CDR1 SGHTA and CDR2 FQGNSA come from the germline V gene. This CDR3 is built from 13 residues. The CDR3 sequence: CASSPTPDETQYF. CDR3 bases: TGTGCCAGCAGCCCCACCCCCGACGAGACCCAGTACTTC.

This clonotype turned up a few times. V gene TRBV6-5 combines with J gene TRBJ1-1, with 8 bases lining up with TRBD1. Germline V gene data show CDR1 as MNHEY and CDR2 as SVGAGI. The CDR3 runs to 15 residues. Trimming removed 2 bases from V and 5 bases from J; junction bases left unmatched: 7. As DNA, the CDR3 is TGTGCCAGCAGTTACCGGGACAGGCCCCTTACTGAAGCTTTCTTT. Translating it yields CASSYRDRPLTEAFF.

In its sample, this clonotype was seen a few times. The V and J genes are TRBV6-2 or TRBV6-3 and TRBJ2-5, with D uncertain. In germline, CDR1 is MNHEY, CDR2 SVGEGT. The ends were cut back, 6 bases at V and 2 bases at J, with 10 bases in the middle. This CDR3 has 13 residues. The CDR3 nucleotides are TGTGCCAGCAGGGCCGGTGTACAAGAGACCCAGTACTTC. Translation gives CASRAGVQETQYF.

This clonotype occurred many times. This chain links TRBV5-1 with TRBJ2-7; TRBD1 is a possible D gene (6 bases). This CDR3 has 14 amino acids. V dropped 1 base and J dropped 3 bases, with 11 bases sitting between them. CDR1 is SGHRS, CDR2 YFSETQ, per germline. CDR3 DNA: TGCGCCAGCAGCTTGACAGGGACATTCTACGAGCAGTACTTC. This sequence encodes CASSLTGTFYEQYF.

This clonotype was found a few times. The rearrangement links TRBV20-1 to TRBJ1-6; D gene ambiguous. The CDR3 length is 17 residues. Germline CDR1 reads DFQATT; CDR2 reads SNEGSKA (reference sequence). The ends were cut back, 6 bases at V and 11 bases at J, with 29 bases in the middle. CDR3 sequence reads: CSAEADERAAGLAPLHF. The CDR3 DNA follows: TGCAGTGCGGAGGCGGACGAGAGAGCAGCAGGATTGGCACCCCTCCACTTT.

This clonotype has more than one count but fewer than ten. V and J are TRBV15 and TRBJ1-3, with TRBD1 as a possible D gene (5 bases). The CDR3 spans 15 residues. Trimming stripped 0 bases from V and 7 bases from J, with 13 bases between. CDR1 and CDR2 from the germline V gene are LNHNV and YYDKDF (reference sequence). In DNA form, the CDR3 reads TGTGCCACCAGCAGAGATTTCGGGGACGCGAACACCATATATTTT. It codes for CATSRDFGDANTIYF. The entire variable domain, with the rest obtained from reference TRBV15 and TRBJ1-3, is as follows: DAMVIQNPRYQVTQFGKPVTLSCSQTLNHNVMYWYQQKSSQAPKLLFHYYDKDFNNEADTPDNFQSRRPNTSFCFLDIRSPGLGDTAMYLCATSRDFGDANTIYFGEGSWLTVV.

The rearrangement links TRBV20-1 to TRBJ2-1; the match to TRBD2 covers 9 bases. The ends lost 5 bases at V and 4 bases at J; junction bases unmatched: 9. This CDR3 region has 15 residues. CDR1 and CDR2 from the germline V gene are DFQATT and SNEGSKA (reference sequence). Here the CDR3 reads CSAHNAGGKYNEQFF. The CDR3 DNA reads TGCAGTGCTCACAACGCGGGGGGGAAGTACAATGAGCAGTTCTTC.

The chain employs TRBV4-1 and TRBJ2-7; no clear D gene. Trimming removed 4 bases from V and 3 bases from J, with 16 bases in between. The CDR3 is made up of 15 amino acids. CDR1 is MGHRA, CDR2 YSYEKL, per germline. The CDR3 spells CASSPQVSSGYEQYF. CDR3 nucleotide sequence: TGCGCCAGCAGCCCCCAAGTCTCATCCGGCTACGAGCAGTACTTC.

This clonotype was seen at least ten times. The chain couples TRBV7-9 to TRBJ1-1; D is unclear. Per germline, CDR1 SEHNR and CDR2 FQNEAQ (reference sequence). The CDR3 totals 16 residues. V was cut by 1 base and J by 3 bases, with 15 bases left in between. The CDR3: CASSLGWYGSDTEAFF. As DNA, the CDR3 is TGTGCCAGCAGCTTAGGATGGTACGGAAGTGACACTGAAGCTTTCTTT.

This clonotype was found a few times. The chain carries TRBV6-5 and TRBJ1-2; no reliable D call. V lost 4 bases and J 5 bases, leaving 17 bases between the germline ends. The CDR3 totals 15 residues. Germline V gene data show CDR1 as MNHEY and CDR2 as SVGAGI. Written as DNA, the CDR3 is TGTGCCAGCAGTTTGGGAACAGTTCCCCGATATGGCTACACCTTC. It codes for CASSLGTVPRYGYTF.

This clonotype has a handful of counts. The chain has TRBV6-1 and TRBJ2-7; 9 bases match TRBD1. J gave up 1 base and V 3 bases, and 7 bases lay outside the gene matches. Germline loops: CDR1 MNHNS, CDR2 SASEGT. The CDR3 length is 16 residues. CDR3 sequence (DNA): TGTGCCAGCAGTGACCTCCGGGACAGGGATTCCTACGAGCAGTACTTC. This translates into CASSDLRDRDSYEQYF.

The genes are TRBV29-1 and TRBJ2-1; D uncertain. Germline V gene data show CDR1 as SQVTM and CDR2 as ANQGSEA. This CDR3 is 10 amino acids long. The V end lost 1 base, the J end lost 14 bases, and 9 bases lay between the germline ends. This CDR3 reads CSVEGVTEFF. CDR3 sequence (DNA): TGCAGCGTTGAAGGGGTGACGGAGTTCTTC.

Only a few counts were recorded for this clonotype. V and J are TRBV20-1 and TRBJ1-6; D is undetermined. CDR1 is DFQATT, CDR2 SNEGSKA, per germline (reference sequence). The CDR3 consists of 14 residues. Trimming took 0 bases from V and 6 from J, leaving 9 bases between them. The CDR3 DNA reads TGCAGTGCTAGAGATGTGCTCTCTAATTCACCCCTCCACTTT. It encodes CSARDVLSNSPLHF.

This clonotype was detected ten times or more. V gene TRBV19 combines with J gene TRBJ2-7; D not resolved. Germline V gene lookup returns CDR1 LNHDA and CDR2 SQIVND (reference sequence). The CDR3 covers 15 residues. The V and J ends lost 5 bases and 0 bases respectively, with 14 bases between them. CDR3: CASSEKSASSYEQYF. The CDR3 coding sequence is TGTGCCAGTAGTGAGAAGAGCGCGAGCTCCTACGAGCAGTACTTC.

This clonotype was detected a few times. This rearrangement joins TRBV29-1 to TRBJ1-1; 12 bases map to TRBD1. Germline V gene data show CDR1 as SQVTM and CDR2 as ANQGSEA. CDR3 size: 16 residues. J lost 2 bases, V lost 7 bases, and 11 bases had no gene match. The CDR3 DNA is TGCAGCGCGGTATTTCCGGGACAGGGGGCTAACACTGAAGCTTTCTTT. Protein sequence: CSAVFPGQGANTEAFF.

This clonotype was found many times. V gene TRBV10-3 combines with J gene TRBJ1-1; D is undetermined. This CDR3 has 15 residues. CDR1 is ENHRY and CDR2 is SYGVKD in the germline V gene. Trimming removed 2 bases from V and 0 bases from J, with 10 bases in between. CDR3: CAISEGRPMNTEAFF. For the CDR3, the DNA is TGTGCCATCAGTGAGGGGAGACCGATGAACACTGAAGCTTTCTTT.

This chain links TRBV27 with TRBJ2-7; D ambiguous. Germline CDR1 reads MNHEY; CDR2 reads SMNVEV (reference sequence). The ends were cut back, 4 bases at V and 3 bases at J, with 13 bases in the middle. This CDR3 contains 14 residues. The CDR3 region has the DNA TGTGCCAGCAGTTATACCCCGGGCCGCTACGAGCAGTACTTC. This codes for CASSYTPGRYEQYF.

In this sample, this clonotype turned up many times. J is TRBJ2-3 and V is TRBV7-8; 13 bases align to TRBD2. Trimming removed 6 bases from V and 4 bases from J; junction bases left unmatched: 4. The germline CDR1 and CDR2 sequences are SGHVS and FQNEAQ. The CDR3 sequence is 15 residues long. The CDR3 reads CASRRLAGGSDTQYF. CDR3 nucleotide sequence: TGTGCCAGCAGACGACTAGCGGGGGGCTCAGATACGCAGTATTTT.

This clonotype was counted a few times. This chain links TRBV11-1 with TRBJ2-3; the match to TRBD2 covers 14 bases. The germline V gene encodes CDR1 SGHAT and CDR2 FQDESV (reference sequence). Losses at the gene ends were 3 bases for V and 4 bases for J; bases not matched to a gene: 12. The CDR3 runs to 19 residues. The CDR3 here is CASSLRTGLAGAPPDTQYF. CDR3 bases: TGTGCCAGCAGCTTGCGGACGGGACTAGCGGGAGCGCCCCCAGATACGCAGTATTTT.

The chain couples TRBV6-4 to TRBJ2-1; 9 positions agree with TRBD2. The CDR3 consists of 15 residues. J lost 4 bases, V lost 9 bases, and 10 bases had no gene match. Germline V lookup: CDR1 MRHNA, CDR2 SNTAGT. The CDR3 sequence is CASPARGGTYNEQFF. The CDR3 DNA reads as TGTGCCAGTCCCGCGCGGGGGGGAACATACAATGAGCAGTTCTTC.

The chain combines TRBV9 with TRBJ2-5; D might be TRBD2 (5 bases). Germline V CDR1 and CDR2: SGDLS, YYNGEE. The V gene lost 0 bases and the J gene lost 6 bases, with 15 bases spanning the gap. The CDR3 has 15 amino acids. The CDR3, as DNA: TGTGCCAGCAGCGTAGGGGATAGCGTACTGAAGACCCAGTACTTC. Translated, it gives CASSVGDSVLKTQYF.

A few counts support this clonotype. J is TRBJ2-1 and V is TRBV7-6; 11 positions match TRBD2. The V gene's germline CDR1 is SGHVS and CDR2 FNYEAQ. This CDR3 is 14 amino acids long. Trimming at V came to 4 bases and at J to 7 bases, leaving 3 bases not matched to a gene. CDR3 sequence reads: CASSSLAGANEQFF. The CDR3 coding sequence is TGTGCCAGCAGCTCACTAGCGGGAGCGAATGAGCAGTTCTTC.

This clonotype has more than one count but fewer than ten. The V and J genes are TRBV28 and TRBJ1-5; D is unresolved. Trimming took 2 bases from V and 2 from J, leaving 4 bases between them. The germline V gene has CDR1 MDHEN and CDR2 SYDVKM. The CDR3 spans 13 residues. This chain's CDR3 is CASSLKRNQPQHF. DNA for the CDR3: TGTGCCAGCAGTTTAAAGCGCAATCAGCCCCAGCATTTT.

The chain links TRBV7-9 to TRBJ1-1; tentatively, D is TRBD1 (5 bases). CDR1 is SEHNR, CDR2 FQNEAQ, per germline (reference sequence). Trimming shortened V by 3 bases and J by 4 bases, and 12 bases separated the two germline ends. The CDR3 has 14 residues. CDR3 amino acids: CASSFLEGFTEAFF. The CDR3 DNA reads TGTGCCAGCAGCTTTCTGGAGGGGTTCACTGAAGCTTTCTTT. Full variable domain (missing parts from reference TRBV7-9 and TRBJ1-1): DTGVSQNPRHKITKRGQNVTFRCDPISEHNRLYWYRQTLGQGPEFLTYFQNEAQLEKSRLLSDRFSAERPKGSFSTLEIQRTEQGDSAMYLCASSFLEGFTEAFFGQGTRLTVV.

The V and J genes are TRBV5-1 and TRBJ2-2; 8 bases are a match to TRBD1. The V and J ends lost 4 bases and 6 bases, in that order; junction bases with no gene match: 8. The CDR3 contains 15 residues. Germline V CDR1 and CDR2: SGHRS, YFSETQ. CDR3 region: CASSVGQGSSGELFF. Written as DNA, the CDR3 is TGCGCCAGCAGCGTCGGACAGGGTAGTTCCGGGGAGCTGTTTTTT.

This clonotype was recorded at least ten times. The V gene is TRBV29-1, the J gene TRBJ2-1; D possibly corresponds to TRBD2 (6 bases). With 5 bases removed from V and 3 bases from J, the gap between germline ends came to 8 bases. The CDR3 runs 12 residues. Germline CDR1 and CDR2: SQVTM and ANQGSEA. The CDR3 here is CSVSGGYNEQFF. CDR3 nucleotides: TGCAGCGTTTCCGGGGGCTACAATGAGCAGTTCTTC.

The chain links TRBV12-3 or TRBV12-4 to TRBJ2-2; no definite D call. This CDR3 has 16 amino acids. V was shortened by 4 bases and J by 2 bases, with 14 bases between the two germline ends. CDR3 in amino acids: CASSSTLLYNTGELFF. The CDR3 bases are TGTGCCAGCAGTTCAACCCTCTTGTATAACACCGGGGAGCTGTTTTTT.

V gene TRBV7-8 combines with J gene TRBJ1-2; D unclear. CDR1 and CDR2 (germline): SGHVS, FQNEAQ. Deletions cut 3 bases from V and 2 bases from J, with 13 bases between. The CDR3 runs 15 residues. CDR3 nucleotides: TGTGCCAGCAGCTTTTCCGCGACACGAAACTATGGCTACACCTTC. It codes for CASSFSATRNYGYTF. The full variable domain, in which reference TRBV7-8 and TRBJ1-2 provide the parts outside the CDR3, is GAGVSQSPRYKVAKRGQDVALRCDPISGHVSLFWYQQALGQGPEFLTYFQNEAQLDKSGLPSDRFFAERPEGSVSTLKIQRTQQEDSAVYLCASSFSATRNYGYTFGSGTRLTVV.

This clonotype was detected many times. The chain carries TRBV6-1 and TRBJ2-1; D is possibly TRBD1 or TRBD2 (5 bases each). With 6 bases removed from V and 6 bases from J, the gap between germline ends came to 18 bases. Germline V CDR1 and CDR2: MNHNS, SASEGT. The CDR3 length is 15 residues. CDR3 bases: TGTGCCAGCAGCCCCGAGGGTCTCAGGGTCAATGAGCAGTTCTTC. Translated: CASSPEGLRVNEQFF.

V gene TRBV13 combines with J gene TRBJ1-5; D might be TRBD1 (5 bases). The CDR3 contains 16 residues. Germline lookup yields CDR1 PRHDT and CDR2 FYEKMQ (reference sequence). Deletions cut 0 bases from V and 2 bases from J, with 11 bases between. CDR3 nucleotides: TGTGCCAGCAGCTTAGGGGCAGGGATCGGCAATCAGCCCCAGCATTTT. It translates to CASSLGAGIGNQPQHF.

The chain joins TRBV20-1 to TRBJ2-1; weak D call: TRBD2 (6 bases). The germline gives CDR1 DFQATT, CDR2 SNEGSKA (reference sequence). Trimming cost V 1 base and J 4 bases, with 14 bases left between them. The CDR3 is made up of 15 amino acids. CDR3 DNA sequence: TGCAGTGCTAGAGGACTAGGTCGATTTTACAATGAGCAGTTCTTC. Its translation is CSARGLGRFYNEQFF.